This passage covers 27 T cell receptor beta chains from one sample sequenced in a study of cytomegalovirus exposure and HLA in healthy donors. The PCR ran on 60 Vbeta and 13 Jbeta primers. The method was immunoSEQ multiplex PCR; TCRdb's version includes in-frame clones alone and lacks a portion of them. The top ten hold less than 4% of the sample, which has more than 95,000 clones, 8.5% to 10% seen once. Material for sequencing was PBMCs. The receptors stem from a man aged 25-45 years in good health and CMV-seronegative.

The rearrangement joins TRBV19 to TRBJ1-6, with no clear D. Germline V gene data show CDR1 as LNHDA and CDR2 as SQIVND (reference sequence). Trimming shortened V by 3 bases and J by 4 bases, and 13 bases separated the two germline ends. CDR3 length: 16 amino acids. For the CDR3, the DNA is TGTGCCAGTAGTATCACAGCCGGCGGGTATAATTCACCCCTCCACTTT. Amino acids: CASSITAGGYNSPLHF.

The chain has TRBV5-1 and TRBJ2-3; D is undetermined. Looked up from germline, CDR1 is SGHRS and CDR2 is YFSETQ. V lost 0 bases, J lost 2 bases, and 7 bases lay in between. This CDR3 has 14 residues. The CDR3 loop reads CASSLDRVTDTQYF. CDR3 in DNA: TGCGCCAGCAGCTTGGATCGAGTCACAGATACGCAGTATTTT.

The chain is built from TRBV6-1 and TRBJ2-7; a possible D gene is TRBD2 (5 bases). Trimming removed 6 bases at V and 2 bases at J, with 17 bases between. The length of the CDR3 is 15 residues. CDR1 is MNHNS, CDR2 SASEGT, per germline. CDR3 in DNA: TGTGCCAGCAGGGACCAGGAGGTGCAAACCTACGAGCAGTACTTC. Its protein is CASRDQEVQTYEQYF.

This clone occurred a few times. The chain recombines TRBV10-1 with TRBJ2-3; maybe TRBD2 (5 bases). This CDR3 region has 12 residues. Trimming stripped 8 bases from V and 4 bases from J, with 10 bases between. The germline gives CDR1 WNHNN, CDR2 SYGVQD (reference sequence). The CDR3 DNA reads TGCGCCAGCGGGAGAAACCCAGATACGCAGTATTTT. This gives the protein CASGRNPDTQYF.

This clone was detected a few times. The rearrangement joins TRBV19 to TRBJ2-1; weak D call: TRBD1 (5 bases). The ends were cut back, 3 bases at V and 6 bases at J, with 18 bases in the middle. Germline CDR1 is LNHDA and CDR2 is SQIVND (reference sequence). The CDR3 is 16 residues long. The CDR3 reads CASSIPPREGSNEQFF. The CDR3 DNA follows: TGTGCCAGTAGTATCCCCCCCAGGGAAGGTTCCAATGAGCAGTTCTTC.

Comments on this clone: A read error is likely, as this CDR3 ends without the conserved phenylalanine or tryptophan. The chain links TRBV5-1 to TRBJ1-4, with D possibly being TRBD1 (5 bases). The V end was cut by 4 bases, the J end by 3 bases, with 25 bases between. Germline values: CDR1 SGHRS, CDR2 YFSETQ. This CDR3 region has 19 residues. In DNA, the CDR3 is TGCGCCAGCAGCCAAACACACGACAGCTGGCAGCAGCCTAATGAAAAACTGTTTGTT. It is translated as CASSQTHDSWQQPNEKLFV.

This chain joins TRBV28 and TRBJ1-3; D possibly corresponds to TRBD1 (6 bases). Germline values: CDR1 MDHEN, CDR2 SYDVKM. V dropped 5 bases and J dropped 0 bases, with 8 bases sitting between them. The CDR3 loop spans 14 amino acids. In DNA form, the CDR3 reads TGTGCCAGCAGTCCGACAGGCTCTGGAAACACCATATATTTT. It codes for CASSPTGSGNTIYF.

This clone was detected a few times. CDR3: CASSFYSSNQPQHF. The DNA of the CDR3 is TGTGCCAGCAGCTTCTACAGCAGCAATCAGCCCCAGCATTTT. V is TRBV5-6 and J is TRBJ1-5; D is unresolved. Germline CDR1 is SGHDT and CDR2 is YYEEEE. The CDR3 covers 14 residues. V was trimmed by 2 bases and J by 1 base, leaving 7 bases between them.

This clone was seen just once. V is TRBV6-6 and J is TRBJ2-5; 12 bases match TRBD2. The DNA matches TRBJ2-7 better at its end, which makes the J call doubtful. There are 15 residues in the CDR3. The germline V gene has CDR1 MNHNY and CDR2 SVGAGI (reference sequence). The CDR3 reads CASSPTSGRWYEQYF. CDR3 sequence (DNA): TGTGCCAGCAGTCCAACTAGCGGGAGGTGGTACGAGCAGTACTTC.

This clone showed up just a few times. The rearrangement links TRBV4-3 to TRBJ2-7; D perhaps matches TRBD1 (5 bases). The germline V and J ends were trimmed by 0 bases and 3 bases, with 21 bases remaining between them. Germline V gives CDR1 LGHNA, CDR2 YSLEER. CDR3 length: 18 residues. Written as DNA, the CDR3 is TGCGCCAGCAGCCAAGAATGGGCCTCTGGTCAGGGTCACTACGAGCAGTACTTC. It specifies CASSQEWASGQGHYEQYF.

The chain carries TRBV15 and TRBJ2-2; 11 bases match TRBD2. This CDR3 spans 17 amino acids. With V trimmed by 0 bases and J by 2 bases, 2 bases remained unmatched. Germline V gives CDR1 LNHNV, CDR2 YYDKDF (reference sequence). The CDR3 DNA is TGTGCCACCAGCAGAGACCTAGCGGGGGGAAACACCGGGGAGCTGTTTTTT. Its translation: CATSRDLAGGNTGELFF.

The CDR3 DNA sequence: TGTGCCAGCAGCTCCGGGACTAGCGGGACCAATGAGCAGTTCTTC. Protein sequence: CASSSGTSGTNEQFF. The chain links TRBV5-4 to TRBJ2-1, with TRBD2 matching over 13 bases. CDR1 SGHNT and CDR2 YYREEE come from the germline V gene (reference sequence). The CDR3 loop spans 15 amino acids. The V gene end was trimmed by 3 bases and the J gene end by 6 bases; junction bases not matched to a gene: 3.

The chain is built from TRBV27 and TRBJ1-1, with D unresolved. Germline CDR1 reads MNHEY; CDR2 reads SMNVEV (reference sequence). The CDR3 has 12 amino acids. V lost 3 bases and J 5 bases, leaving 7 bases between the germline ends. As DNA, the CDR3 is TGTGCCAGCAGTTTTCGAGGAACTGAAGCTTTCTTT. This gives the protein CASSFRGTEAFF.

This clone was observed a handful of times. The rearrangement joins TRBV10-3 to TRBJ2-2, with D tentatively TRBD2 (6 bases). The CDR3 contains 14 residues. Germline V gene data show CDR1 as ENHRY and CDR2 as SYGVKD. The V gene lost 7 bases and the J gene lost 3 bases, with 12 bases spanning the gap. DNA of the CDR3: TGTGCCATCACCACGGGAGAAGACACCGGGGAGCTGTTTTTT. It specifies CAITTGEDTGELFF.

The chain joins TRBV19 to TRBJ2-6, with a tentative D call TRBD2 (6 bases). This CDR3 region has 16 residues. V was pared by 4 bases and J by 0 bases, with 10 bases between. In germline, CDR1 is LNHDA, CDR2 SQIVND (reference sequence). CDR3: CASSNGGASGANVLTF. CDR3 sequence (DNA): TGTGCCAGTAGTAATGGAGGGGCCTCTGGGGCCAACGTCCTGACTTTC.

This chain links TRBV27 with TRBJ2-1; the D gene is possibly TRBD2 (5 bases). The CDR3 loop spans 13 amino acids. Per the germline V gene, CDR1 is MNHEY and CDR2 is SMNVEV (reference sequence). V was pared by 6 bases and J by 14 bases, with 20 bases between. The chain's CDR3 is CASRPQEPTAEFF. The DNA of the CDR3 is TGTGCCAGCAGACCCCAAGAGCCTACAGCGGAGTTCTTC.

The CDR3 region has the DNA TGCAGCCTAAAAACTGATACCTACGAGCAGTACTTC. It yields the protein CSLKTDTYEQYF. V usage is TRBV29-1 and J usage is TRBJ2-7; D remains unclear. The germline gives CDR1 SQVTM, CDR2 ANQGSEA. The CDR3 consists of 12 residues. The V end was cut by 8 bases, the J end by 2 bases, with 13 bases between.

This clone was picked up a small number of times. V is TRBV6-5 and J is TRBJ1-1, with D uncertain. Germline-derived CDR1 and CDR2 are MNHEY and SVGAGI. The V end was cut by 4 bases, the J end by 0 bases, with 3 bases between. The CDR3 totals 12 residues. CDR3 protein: CASSSVNTEAFF. The CDR3 DNA is TGTGCCAGCAGTTCAGTGAACACTGAAGCTTTCTTT.

The chain links TRBV2 to TRBJ2-1, with 7 bases matching TRBD2. The junction had 12 bases not matched to a gene; V was cut back by 6 bases and J by 4 bases. The CDR3 extends over 16 amino acids. Germline V gene data show CDR1 as SNHLY and CDR2 as FYNNEI. The CDR3 DNA reads TGTGCCAGCAGAAAACTCGTCGGGGGGATATACAATGAGCAGTTCTTC. Translating gives CASRKLVGGIYNEQFF. Full variable domain (missing parts from reference TRBV2 and TRBJ2-1): EPEVTQTPSHQVTQMGQEVILRCVPISNHLYFYWYRQILGQKVEFLVSFYNNEISEKSEIFDDQFSVERPDGSNFTLKIRSTKLEDSAMYFCASRKLVGGIYNEQFFGPGTRLTVL.

The chain couples TRBV7-8 to TRBJ2-5, with D hard to call. Germline V gene sequence: CDR1 SGHVS, CDR2 FQNEAQ. Trimming stripped 2 bases from V and 4 bases from J, with 5 bases between. This CDR3 is 12 amino acids long. The DNA of the CDR3 is TGTGCCAGCAGCTTATCAGGAGAGACCCAGTACTTC. This sequence encodes CASSLSGETQYF. The full variable domain, in which reference TRBV7-8 and TRBJ2-5 provide the parts outside the CDR3, is GAGVSQSPRYKVAKRGQDVALRCDPISGHVSLFWYQQALGQGPEFLTYFQNEAQLDKSGLPSDRFFAERPEGSVSTLKIQRTQQEDSAVYLCASSLSGETQYFGPGTRLLVL.

With respect to this clone: One junction end does not reproduce the germline sequence, and a read error may be involved. The chain has TRBV7-2 and TRBJ1-2, with D perhaps matching TRBD1 (6 bases). CDR1 is SGHTA and CDR2 is FQGNSA in the germline V gene. CDR3 length equals 14 residues. CDR3 in DNA: TGTGCCAGCAGTTCTAATCCGGGACACTATGGCCACACCTTC. This translates into CASSSNPGHYGHTF. Filled out from reference TRBV7-2 and TRBJ1-2, the complete variable domain reads GAGVSQSPSNKVTEKGKDVELRCDPISGHTALYWYRQSLGQGLEFLIYFQGNSAPDKSGLPSDRFSAERTGGSVSTLTIQRTQQEDSAVYLCASSSNPGHYGHTFGSGTRLTVV.

This clone was seen a handful of times. The rearrangement joins TRBV19 to TRBJ1-2; D is possibly TRBD1 (6 bases). The CDR3 has 17 amino acids. Germline CDR1 and CDR2: LNHDA and SQIVND (reference sequence). V dropped 1 base and J dropped 4 bases, with 19 bases sitting between them. The CDR3 region has the DNA TGTGCCAGTAGTATAGCCCTGGGGGGGGCTAATGTCTATGGCTACACCTTC. It encodes CASSIALGGANVYGYTF.

This sequence joins TRBV6-1 and TRBJ1-1; D call uncertain. V lost 6 bases and J lost 1, with 9 bases in between. This CDR3 is built from 13 residues. Germline V CDR1 and CDR2: MNHNS, SASEGT. The CDR3 region is CASRITQNTEAFF. The CDR3 coding sequence is TGTGCCAGCAGAATAACACAGAACACTGAAGCTTTCTTT.

The CDR3, as DNA: TGTGCCAGCAGTGGGACAGGTACTATGGAGCAGTACTTC. It codes for CASSGTGTMEQYF. This chain connects TRBV6-5 to TRBJ2-5; 8 bases are a match to TRBD1. The germline CDR1 and CDR2 sequences are MNHEY and SVGAGI. The CDR3 contains 13 residues. V lost 5 bases, J lost 11 bases, and 10 bases stayed unmatched.

This clone came up a few times. The chain joins TRBV19 to TRBJ2-3; unclear D gene. Between the trimmed V and J ends, which lost 5 bases and 0 bases, there was a span of 6 bases. The V gene's germline CDR1 is LNHDA and CDR2 SQIVND (reference sequence). CDR3 length: 13 amino acids. CDR3: CASSPPSTDTQYF. The CDR3 DNA reads TGTGCCAGTAGTCCCCCTAGCACAGATACGCAGTATTTT.

The chain carries TRBV5-1 and TRBJ2-3, with D possibly TRBD1 on 5 matching bases. CDR1 SGHRS and CDR2 YFSETQ come from the germline V gene. There are 14 residues in the CDR3. V lost 4 bases and J 1 base, leaving 10 bases between the germline ends. The CDR3 DNA reads TGCGCCAGCAGCAGGGGTGGGGGCACAGATACGCAGTATTTT. Translating gives CASSRGGGTDTQYF. Complete variable domain (other parts from reference TRBV5-1 and TRBJ2-3): KAGVTQTPRYLIKTRGQQVTLSCSPISGHRSVSWYQQTPGQGLQFLFEYFSETQRNKGNFPGRFSGRQFSNSRSEMNVSTLELGDSALYLCASSRGGGTDTQYFGPGTRLTVL.

This clone occurred a few times. The chain recombines TRBV19 with TRBJ1-1; 7 bases are shared with TRBD1. From germline, CDR1 is LNHDA and CDR2 SQIVND (reference sequence). Trimming removed 1 base from V and 5 bases from J; junction bases left unmatched: 4. There are 14 residues in the CDR3. CDR3 DNA sequence: TGTGCCAGTAGTATAGTTCCAGGGGGAACTGAAGCTTTCTTT. Translation: CASSIVPGGTEAFF.